This TCR beta chain was recorded in a study of T cell changes during pregnancy in multiple sclerosis. Method: immunoSEQ multiplex PCR; TCRdb's copy keeps in-frame clones and lacks some. Among more than 85,000 clones listed, around 93% were seen once. The germline CDR1 and CDR2 sequences are SGHNT and YYREEE (reference sequence). The junction had 10 bases not matched to a gene; V was cut back by 0 bases and J by 4 bases. This CDR3 comprises 16 residues. The J gene is TRBJ2-7, the V gene TRBV5-4, with 7 bases lining up with TRBD2. This specimen was peripheral blood, taken before pregnancy. The receptor was isolated from a female donor with multiple sclerosis, enrolled in a pregnancy study. CDR3 protein: CASSLGGSSGTYEQYF. CDR3 bases: TGTGCCAGCAGCTTGGGGGGATCTAGCGGAACTTACGAGCAGTACTTC.